Sequencing of this TCR beta chain was carried out in a study of cytomegalovirus exposure and HLA in healthy donors. Trimming removed 4 bases from V and 4 bases from J, with 13 bases in between. Germline CDR1 MNHNS, CDR2 SASEGT. This CDR3 contains 14 residues. A multiplex PCR was run with 60 Vbeta primers and 13 Jbeta primers. Here immunoSEQ multiplex PCR was the method, and the copy in TCRdb shows in-frame clones only, minus some. The sample holds 110,000 to 150,000 clones. The chain links TRBV6-1 to TRBJ1-1; D unclear. This TCR derives from a male donor in good health and CMV-seronegative. The sequencing input was PBMCs. CDR3 region: CASSGVSRGTEAFF. The CDR3 nucleotides read TGTGCCAGCAGTGGGGTGTCCCGGGGCACTGAAGCTTTCTTT.